Listed below are T cell receptor beta chains from one sample, sequenced in a study of T cell responses to AZD1222 COVID-19 vaccine. Only in-frame clones appear in the TCRdb table, and some are missing; sequencing was by immunoSEQ multiplex PCR. Among 70,000 to 95,000 clones listed, 88% were seen once. Specimen: peripheral blood, collected on day 0 of MenACWY control vaccination. These receptors were collected from an adult in good health. Both conserved end residues are part of each CDR3. A D gene is named only where the DNA matches it firmly. Some rows have no size entry. The others give once, few or many, or a class for an expanded clone.

NA	TRBV2	TRBD1	TRBJ2-7	CASSAQGQGLYEQYF	TGTGCCAGCAGTGCCCAGGGACAGGGGCTCTACGAGCAGTACTTC
NA	TRBV20-1	TRBD1	TRBJ1-2	CSASGDRGGWGYTF	TGCAGTGCTAGTGGGGACAGGGGTGGATGGGGCTACACCTTC
NA	TRBV7-2	NA	TRBJ1-1	CASSFQQGSNTEAFF	TGTGCCAGCAGCTTTCAGCAGGGTAGTAACACTGAAGCTTTCTTT
NA	TRBV6-5	NA	TRBJ1-6	CASSYFLKGNSPLHF	TGTGCCAGCAGTTACTTTTTGAAGGGAAATTCACCCCTCCACTTT
NA	TRBV2	NA	TRBJ1-5	CASRRDVSNQPQHF	TGTGCCAGCAGAAGGGACGTTAGCAATCAGCCCCAGCATTTT
few	TRBV9	NA	TRBJ2-6	CASSVVGSGANVLTF	TGTGCCAGCAGCGTAGTAGGCTCTGGGGCCAACGTCCTGACTTTC
NA	TRBV7-9	NA	TRBJ2-3	CATDPGGLDTQYF	TGTGCCACCGACCCAGGGGGACTGGATACGCAGTATTTT
NA	TRBV28	NA	TRBJ2-7	CASSRPRGGVYEQYF	TGTGCCAGCAGCCGACCTAGGGGGGGCGTTTACGAGCAGTACTTC
NA	TRBV19	TRBD1	TRBJ1-1	CASSTQTGTPEAFF	TGTGCCAGTAGTACACAGACAGGGACCCCTGAAGCTTTCTTT
NA	TRBV18	NA	TRBJ2-2	CASSPRDTGELFF	TGTGCCAGCTCACCGCGGGACACCGGGGAGCTGTTTTTT
NA	TRBV28	TRBD1	TRBJ2-5	CASSSPGTGKETQYF	TGTGCCAGCAGTTCCCCCGGGACAGGGAAAGAGACCCAGTACTTC
NA	TRBV5-1	NA	TRBJ2-7	CASSPAGFLDEQYF	TGCGCCAGCAGCCCGGCAGGGTTTCTGGACGAGCAGTACTTC
NA	TRBV6-5	NA	TRBJ2-4	CASSPIQVAKNIQYF	TGTGCCAGCAGTCCGATACAGGTGGCCAAAAACATTCAGTACTTC
NA	TRBV29-1	NA	TRBJ1-1	CSVFDSIDFF	TGCAGCGTCTTTGACAGTATCGATTTCTTT
NA	TRBV5-6	NA	TRBJ2-7	CASASVRTDDEQYF	TGTGCCAGCGCCTCAGTCAGGACGGATGACGAGCAGTACTTC
NA	TRBV18	NA	TRBJ2-3	CASSLRLGTGTDTQYF	TGTGCCAGCTCACTCAGACTAGGGACTGGTACAGATACGCAGTATTTT
few	TRBV6-5	TRBD1	TRBJ1-1	CASSYRDSPIYF	TGTGCCAGCAGTTACAGGGACAGCCCAATTTACTTT
once	TRBV6-2/TRBV6-3	NA	TRBJ2-3	CASSSPQAVADTQYF	TGTGCCAGCAGTTCCCCGCAAGCAGTCGCAGATACGCAGTATTTT
NA	TRBV4-2	NA	TRBJ1-4	CASSRTLDNEKLFF	TGTGCCAGCAGTCGGACTTTGGATAATGAAAAACTGTTTTTT
NA	TRBV30	TRBD2	TRBJ2-3	CAWSMGLAGSTDTQYF	TGTGCCTGGAGTATGGGACTAGCGGGCTCCACAGATACGCAGTATTTT
NA	TRBV9	NA	TRBJ1-5	CASSVDSGQPQHF	TGTGCCAGCAGCGTAGACTCGGGACAGCCCCAGCATTTT
few	TRBV10-1	NA	TRBJ2-1	CASSDRRAKNEQFF	TGCGCCAGCAGTGATAGGAGGGCCAAAAATGAGCAGTTCTTC
NA	TRBV6-2/TRBV6-3	NA	TRBJ2-4	CASSYSVRAEGKNIQYF	TGTGCCAGCAGTTACTCAGTCAGGGCGGAAGGCAAAAACATTCAGTACTTC
NA	TRBV28	NA	TRBJ1-1	CASSYDIQNTEAFF	TGTGCCAGCAGTTATGACATCCAGAACACTGAAGCTTTCTTT
few	TRBV28	TRBD2	TRBJ2-3	CASSRGGAKPDTQYF	TGTGCCAGCAGTCGCGGGGGGGCGAAACCGGATACGCAGTATTTT
once	TRBV5-1	NA	TRBJ2-7	CASSFDGPPYEQYF	TGCGCCAGCAGCTTCGACGGTCCGCCCTACGAGCAGTACTTC
NA	TRBV5-4	TRBD1	TRBJ1-6	CASRQGNSPLHF	TGTGCCAGCAGACAGGGGAATTCACCCCTCCACTTT
NA	TRBV2	NA	TRBJ1-1	CASSEVRNTEAFF	TGTGCCAGCAGTGAGGTAAGGAACACTGAAGCTTTCTTT
NA	TRBV3-1/TRBV3-2	TRBD2	TRBJ2-1	CASSQVGSSGRASYNEQFF	TGTGCCAGCAGCCAAGTCGGGAGTAGCGGGAGGGCCTCCTACAATGAGCAGTTCTTC
NA	TRBV4-1	NA	TRBJ2-7	CASSQDPPAAGPSYEQYF	TGCGCCAGCAGCCAAGATCCTCCGGCGGCGGGACCATCCTACGAGCAGTACTTC
NA	TRBV28	NA	TRBJ1-6	CASTRTDNSPLHF	TGTGCCAGCACGCGCACCGATAATTCACCCCTCCACTTT
many	TRBV6-5	NA	TRBJ1-2	CASRGAGINYGYTF	TGTGCCAGCAGGGGGGCAGGGATCAACTATGGCTACACCTTC
NA	TRBV5-1	NA	TRBJ2-5	CASSLGIKETQYF	TGCGCCAGCAGCTTGGGGATAAAAGAGACCCAGTACTTC
NA	TRBV30	NA	TRBJ1-4	CAWNEGVNEKLFF	TGTGCCTGGAACGAGGGAGTCAATGAAAAACTGTTTTTT
NA	TRBV19	TRBD2	TRBJ2-1	CASSIGLAGGGQNEQFF	TGTGCCAGTAGTATCGGACTAGCGGGAGGGGGGCAGAATGAGCAGTTCTTC
NA	TRBV6-5	NA	TRBJ1-1	CASSYQGGGTEAFF	TGTGCCAGCAGTTACCAGGGTGGCGGCACTGAAGCTTTCTTT
NA	TRBV15	TRBD1	TRBJ1-5	CATKTGLSNQPQHF	TGTGCCACCAAGACAGGGTTAAGCAATCAGCCCCAGCATTTT
NA	TRBV10-3	NA	TRBJ2-3	CAISGLVGTDTQYF	TGTGCCATCAGTGGGCTCGTAGGGACAGATACGCAGTATTTT
NA	TRBV5-1	TRBD1	TRBJ2-5	CASSLVEQGAETQYF	TGCGCCAGCAGCTTGGTGGAACAGGGGGCAGAGACCCAGTACTTC
NA	TRBV9	TRBD2	TRBJ2-7	CASSVGLAGVHEQYF	TGTGCCAGCAGCGTAGGACTAGCGGGAGTCCACGAGCAGTACTTC
NA	TRBV7-9	NA	TRBJ2-7	CASSLVGTGEQYF	TGTGCCAGCAGCTTAGTGGGGACGGGGGAGCAGTACTTC
NA	TRBV7-8	NA	TRBJ1-5	CASSLDGLQPQHF	TGTGCCAGCAGCTTAGACGGGCTGCAGCCCCAGCATTTT
NA	TRBV10-3	TRBD2	TRBJ2-1	CAITAGTSGTNEQFF	TGTGCCATCACCGCCGGGACTAGCGGGACCAATGAGCAGTTCTTC
NA	TRBV24-1	NA	TRBJ1-2	CATGFREGYTF	TGTGCCACCGGGTTTAGGGAAGGCTACACCTTC
few	TRBV3-1/TRBV3-2	NA	TRBJ2-2	CASSLTGTLGELFF	TGTGCCAGCAGCCTCACCGGGACCCTCGGGGAGCTGTTTTTT
NA	TRBV7-2	NA	TRBJ2-2	CASSSPGLIGELFF	TGTGCCAGCAGCTCGCCGGGTTTAATCGGGGAGCTGTTTTTT
NA	TRBV19	NA	TRBJ2-7	CASSIGGGPFSYEQYF	TGTGCCAGTAGTATTGGTGGGGGACCGTTCTCCTACGAGCAGTACTTC
NA	TRBV7-6	TRBD2	TRBJ2-5	CASSLYGLAGVSETQYF	TGTGCCAGCAGCTTATACGGACTAGCGGGAGTTTCGGAGACCCAGTACTTC
NA	TRBV5-4	TRBD2	TRBJ2-1	CASSIGTSNEQFF	TGTGCCAGCAGCATAGGGACTAGCAATGAGCAGTTCTTC
NA	TRBV5-1	NA	TRBJ1-2	CASSLLLGGNYGYTF	TGCGCCAGCAGCTTGTTACTCGGCGGGAACTATGGCTACACCTTC
NA	TRBV5-1	NA	TRBJ2-5	CASSLAVGNLLQETQYF	TGCGCCAGCAGCTTGGCCGTTGGGAACCTCCTCCAAGAGACCCAGTACTTC
NA	TRBV4-3	NA	TRBJ1-1	CASSQAGFAENTEAFF	TGCGCCAGCAGCCAAGCAGGCTTTGCGGAGAACACTGAAGCTTTCTTT
NA	TRBV20-1	NA	TRBJ2-5	CSASQETQYF	TGCAGTGCTAGTCAAGAGACCCAGTACTTC
few	TRBV27	NA	TRBJ2-2	CASSLSTGNTGELFF	TGTGCCAGCAGTTTATCGACAGGGAACACCGGGGAGCTGTTTTTT
NA	TRBV19	NA	TRBJ2-1	CASRDLGTSHNEQFF	TGTGCCAGTAGGGATTTAGGGACGTCCCACAATGAGCAGTTCTTC
NA	TRBV5-1	NA	TRBJ2-7	CASSLVGGSSYEQYF	TGCGCCAGCAGCTTGGTAGGGGGGAGCTCCTACGAGCAGTACTTC
NA	TRBV2	NA	TRBJ1-3	CASSDQGPPGNTIYF	TGTGCCAGCAGTGATCAGGGACCCCCAGGAAACACCATATATTTT
once	TRBV6-5	TRBD1	TRBJ2-7	CASSYYRTGQYEQYF	TGTGCCAGCAGTTACTATAGGACAGGCCAATACGAGCAGTACTTC
NA	TRBV5-1	NA	TRBJ2-3	CASSPGLGVGLFTDTQYF	TGCGCCAGCAGCCCAGGTCTCGGGGTGGGTTTATTCACAGATACGCAGTATTTT
once	TRBV24-1	TRBD1	TRBJ2-1	CATRQTGTDNEQFF	TGTGCCACCAGACAGACAGGGACCGACAATGAGCAGTTCTTC